This T cell receptor (beta chain) was obtained from a study of OX40 agonist ivuxolimab in advanced cancers. Across the study: People in dose escalation had one of these cancers: hepatocellular carcinoma, melanoma, renal cell or head and neck cancer. Whole-study results and caveats: Relative to CD4+, CD8+ T cells held more expanded clones on average.

With autoimmune disease history or systemic immunosuppression, patients were excluded. Produced via immunoSEQ multiplex PCR; TCRdb's table is partial and in-frame only. The repertoire consists of 60,000 to 85,000 clones, with about 83% occurring once and the leading ten covering about 1.5%. On this clone: The antigen remains undetermined.

The CDR3 consists of 14 residues. The V end was cut by 7 bases, the J end by 4 bases, with 14 bases between. CDR1 is MNHEY, CDR2 SVGAGI, per germline. The TCR was taken from an adult with an advanced solid tumor such as melanoma, head and neck, liver or kidney cancer. This material consisted of CD4+ or CD8+ T cells sorted from blood, taken in a trial of the OX40 agonist ivuxolimab. The chain joins TRBV6-5 to TRBJ1-5, with D perhaps matching TRBD1 (5 bases). The CDR3 sequence is CASNRDGGNQPQHF. In DNA, the CDR3 is TGTGCCAGCAACCGGGACGGAGGAAATCAGCCCCAGCATTTT.